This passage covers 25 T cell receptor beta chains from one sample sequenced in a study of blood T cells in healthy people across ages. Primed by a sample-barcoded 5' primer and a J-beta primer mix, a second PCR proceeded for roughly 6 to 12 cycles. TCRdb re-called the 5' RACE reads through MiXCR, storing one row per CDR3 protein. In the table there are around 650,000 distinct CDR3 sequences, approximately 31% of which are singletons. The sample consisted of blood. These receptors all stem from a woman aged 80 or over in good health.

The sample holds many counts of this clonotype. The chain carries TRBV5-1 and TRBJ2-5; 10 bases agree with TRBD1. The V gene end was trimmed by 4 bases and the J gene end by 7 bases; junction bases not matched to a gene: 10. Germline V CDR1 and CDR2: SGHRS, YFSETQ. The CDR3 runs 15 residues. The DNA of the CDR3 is TGCGCCAGCAGCACGACAGGGGGCGAGTCGGGGACCCAGTACTTC. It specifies CASSTTGGESGTQYF.

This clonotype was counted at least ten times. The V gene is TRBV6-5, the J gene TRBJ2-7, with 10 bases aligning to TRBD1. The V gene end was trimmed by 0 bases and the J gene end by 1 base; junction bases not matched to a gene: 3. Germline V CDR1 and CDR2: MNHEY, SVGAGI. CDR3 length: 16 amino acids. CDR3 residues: CASSYSDRGYSYEQYF. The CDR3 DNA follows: TGTGCCAGCAGTTACTCGGACAGGGGGTATTCCTACGAGCAGTACTTC.

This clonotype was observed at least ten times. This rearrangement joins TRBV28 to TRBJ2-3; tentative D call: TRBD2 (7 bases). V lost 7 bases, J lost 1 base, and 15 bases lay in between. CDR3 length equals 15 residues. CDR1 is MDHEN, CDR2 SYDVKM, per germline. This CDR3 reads CASTPRGAGTDTQYF. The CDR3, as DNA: TGTGCCAGCACCCCACGGGGGGCCGGCACAGATACGCAGTATTTT.

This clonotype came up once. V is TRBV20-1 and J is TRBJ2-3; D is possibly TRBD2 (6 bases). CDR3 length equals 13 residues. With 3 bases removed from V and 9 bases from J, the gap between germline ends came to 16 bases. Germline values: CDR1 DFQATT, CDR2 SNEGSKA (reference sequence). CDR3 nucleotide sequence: TGCAGTGCTAGCCACACCGGGACTGAGACGCAGTATTTT. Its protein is CSASHTGTETQYF.

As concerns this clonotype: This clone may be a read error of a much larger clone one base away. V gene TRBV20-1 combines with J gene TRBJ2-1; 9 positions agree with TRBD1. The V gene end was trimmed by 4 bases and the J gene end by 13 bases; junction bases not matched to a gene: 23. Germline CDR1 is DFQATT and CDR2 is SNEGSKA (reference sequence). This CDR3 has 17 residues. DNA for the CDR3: TGCAGTGCTACCGCGTCTGGGACAGGGAGAGTCCGAGAGACCCAGTTCTTC. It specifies CSATASGTGRVRETQFF.

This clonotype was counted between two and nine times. The CDR3 loop reads CSASHTGNTEAFF. In DNA, the CDR3 is TGCAGTGCTTCACATACGGGGAACACTGAAGCTTTCTTT. V is TRBV20-1 and J is TRBJ1-1, with D unclear. The CDR3 has 13 amino acids. Looked up from germline, CDR1 is DFQATT and CDR2 is SNEGSKA (reference sequence). The V end lost 5 bases, the J end lost 1 base, and 11 bases lay between the germline ends.

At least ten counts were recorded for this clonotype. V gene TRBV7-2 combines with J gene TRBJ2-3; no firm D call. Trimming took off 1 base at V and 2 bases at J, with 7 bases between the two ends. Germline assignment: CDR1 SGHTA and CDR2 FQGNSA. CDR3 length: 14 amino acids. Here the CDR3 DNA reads TGTGCCAGCAGCTTAGTGCATTTCACAGATACGCAGTATTTT. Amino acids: CASSLVHFTDTQYF.

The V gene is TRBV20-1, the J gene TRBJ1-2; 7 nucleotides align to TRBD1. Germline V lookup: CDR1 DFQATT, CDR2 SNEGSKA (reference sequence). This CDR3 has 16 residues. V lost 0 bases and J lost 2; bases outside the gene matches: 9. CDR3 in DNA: TGCAGTGCTAGAGATTACAGGGGCGACTTAAACTATGGCTACACCTTC. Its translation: CSARDYRGDLNYGYTF.

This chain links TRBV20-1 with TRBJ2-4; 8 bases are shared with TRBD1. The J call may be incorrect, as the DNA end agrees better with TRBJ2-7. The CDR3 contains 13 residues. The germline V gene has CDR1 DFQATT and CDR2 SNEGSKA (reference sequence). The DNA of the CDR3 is TGCAGTGCCAGGACAGGGAACACCTACGAGCAGTACTTC. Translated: CSARTGNTYEQYF.

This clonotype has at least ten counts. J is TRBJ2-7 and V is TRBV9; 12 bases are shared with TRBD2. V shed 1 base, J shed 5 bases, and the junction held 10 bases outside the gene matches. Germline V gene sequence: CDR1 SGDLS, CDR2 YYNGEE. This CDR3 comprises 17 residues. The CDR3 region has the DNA TGTGCCAGCAGCGTATCCGGGACTAGCGGGCTTTCCCACGAGCAGTACTTC. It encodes CASSVSGTSGLSHEQYF. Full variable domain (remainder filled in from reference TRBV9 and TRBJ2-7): DSGVTQTPKHLITATGQRVTLRCSPRSGDLSVYWYQQSLDQGLQFLIQYYNGEERAKGNILERFSAQQFPDLHSELNLSSLELGDSALYFCASSVSGTSGLSHEQYFGPGTRLTVT.

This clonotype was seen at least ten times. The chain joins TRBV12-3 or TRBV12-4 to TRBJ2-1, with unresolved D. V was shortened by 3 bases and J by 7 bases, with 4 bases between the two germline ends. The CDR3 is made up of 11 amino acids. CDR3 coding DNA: TGTGCCAGCAGTTTGGAAAATGAGCAGTTCTTC. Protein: CASSLENEQFF.

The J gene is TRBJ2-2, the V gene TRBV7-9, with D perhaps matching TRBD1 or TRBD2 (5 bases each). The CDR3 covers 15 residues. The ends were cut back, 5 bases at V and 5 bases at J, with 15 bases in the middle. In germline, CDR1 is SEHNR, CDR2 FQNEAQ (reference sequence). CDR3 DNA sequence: TGTGCCAGCAGCGGAGAGGGGATGAATACCGGGGAGCTGTTTTTT. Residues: CASSGEGMNTGELFF.

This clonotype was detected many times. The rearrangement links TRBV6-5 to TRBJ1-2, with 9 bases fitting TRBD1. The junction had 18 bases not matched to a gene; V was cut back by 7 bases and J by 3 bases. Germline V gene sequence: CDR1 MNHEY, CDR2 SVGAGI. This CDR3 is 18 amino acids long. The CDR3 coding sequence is TGTGCCAGCACCACTACAGGGGGCTTAGGGATGGATGACTATGGCTACACCTTC. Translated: CASTTTGGLGMDDYGYTF.

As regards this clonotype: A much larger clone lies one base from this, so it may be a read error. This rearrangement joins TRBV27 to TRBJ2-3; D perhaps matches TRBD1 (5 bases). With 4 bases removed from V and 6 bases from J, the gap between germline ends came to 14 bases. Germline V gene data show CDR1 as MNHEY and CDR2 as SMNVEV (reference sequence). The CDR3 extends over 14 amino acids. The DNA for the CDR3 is TGTGCCAGCAGTTCCGAACGATCAGGGGATACGCAGTATTTT. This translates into CASSSERSGDTQYF.

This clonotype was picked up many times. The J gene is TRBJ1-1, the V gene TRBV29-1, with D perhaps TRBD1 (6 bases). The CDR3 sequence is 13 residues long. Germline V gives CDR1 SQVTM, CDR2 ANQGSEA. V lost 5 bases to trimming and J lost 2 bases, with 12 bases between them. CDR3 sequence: CSVRRDTNTEAFF. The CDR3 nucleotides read TGCAGCGTTCGCCGGGACACTAACACTGAAGCTTTCTTT.

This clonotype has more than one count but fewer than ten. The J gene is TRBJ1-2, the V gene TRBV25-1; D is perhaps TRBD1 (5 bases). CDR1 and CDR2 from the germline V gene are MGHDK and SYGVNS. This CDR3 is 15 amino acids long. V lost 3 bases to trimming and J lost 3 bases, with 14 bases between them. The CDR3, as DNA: TGTGCCAGCAGTGAGCAGGGAAATTTGGACTATGGCTACACCTTC. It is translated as CASSEQGNLDYGYTF.

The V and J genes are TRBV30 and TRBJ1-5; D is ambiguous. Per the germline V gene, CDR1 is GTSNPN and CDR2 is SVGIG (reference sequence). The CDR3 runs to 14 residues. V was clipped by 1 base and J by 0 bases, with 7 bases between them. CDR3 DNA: TGTGCCTGGAGTGCAGGATATAGCAATCAGCCCCAGCATTTT. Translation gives CAWSAGYSNQPQHF.

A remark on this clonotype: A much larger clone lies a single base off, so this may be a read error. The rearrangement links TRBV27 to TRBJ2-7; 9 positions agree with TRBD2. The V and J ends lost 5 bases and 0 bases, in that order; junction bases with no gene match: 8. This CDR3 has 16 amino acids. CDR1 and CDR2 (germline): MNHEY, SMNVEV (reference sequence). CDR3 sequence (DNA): TGTGCCAGCAGTCCATCAGAGCGGGGGGACTCCTACGAGCAGTACTTC. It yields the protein CASSPSERGDSYEQYF.

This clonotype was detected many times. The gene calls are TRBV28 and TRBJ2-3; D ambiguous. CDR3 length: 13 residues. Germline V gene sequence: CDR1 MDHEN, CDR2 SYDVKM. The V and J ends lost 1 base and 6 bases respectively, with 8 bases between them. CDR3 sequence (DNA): TGTGCCAGCAGTTTATTGGCCCCCGATACGCAGTATTTT. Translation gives CASSLLAPDTQYF. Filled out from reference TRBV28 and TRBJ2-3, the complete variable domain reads DVKVTQSSRYLVKRTGEKVFLECVQDMDHENMFWYRQDPGLGLRLIYFSYDVKMKEKGDIPEGYSVSREKKERFSLILESASTNQTSMYLCASSLLAPDTQYFGPGTRLTVL.

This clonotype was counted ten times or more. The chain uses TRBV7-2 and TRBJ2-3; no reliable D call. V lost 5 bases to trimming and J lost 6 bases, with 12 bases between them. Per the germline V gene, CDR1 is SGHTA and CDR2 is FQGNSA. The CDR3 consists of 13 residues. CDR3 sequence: CASSAGPEDTQYF. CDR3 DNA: TGTGCCAGCAGCGCCGGGCCAGAGGATACGCAGTATTTT.

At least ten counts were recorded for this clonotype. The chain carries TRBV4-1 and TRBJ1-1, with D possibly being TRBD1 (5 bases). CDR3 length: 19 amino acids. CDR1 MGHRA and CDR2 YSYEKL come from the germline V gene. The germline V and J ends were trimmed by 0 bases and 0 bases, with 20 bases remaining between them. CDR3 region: CASSQDPETGDVMNTEAFF. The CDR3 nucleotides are TGCGCCAGCAGCCAAGATCCAGAGACGGGGGATGTAATGAACACTGAAGCTTTCTTT.

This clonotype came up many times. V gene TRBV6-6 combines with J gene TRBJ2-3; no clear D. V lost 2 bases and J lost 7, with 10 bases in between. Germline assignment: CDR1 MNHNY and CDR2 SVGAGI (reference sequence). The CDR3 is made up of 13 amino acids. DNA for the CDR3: TGTGCCAGCAGTTACGGGGTAAAAAATACGCAGTATTTT. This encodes CASSYGVKNTQYF.

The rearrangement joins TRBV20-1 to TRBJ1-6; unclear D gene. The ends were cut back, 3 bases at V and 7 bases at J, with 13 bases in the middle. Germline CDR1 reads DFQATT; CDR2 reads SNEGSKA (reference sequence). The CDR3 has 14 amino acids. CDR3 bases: TGCAGTGCTAGCGTTGGGCCACCAAATTCACCCCTCCACTTT. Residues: CSASVGPPNSPLHF.

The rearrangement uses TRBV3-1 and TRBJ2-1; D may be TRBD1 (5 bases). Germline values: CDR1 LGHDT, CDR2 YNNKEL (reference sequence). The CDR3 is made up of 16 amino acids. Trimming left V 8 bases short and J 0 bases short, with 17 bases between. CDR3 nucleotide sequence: TGTGCCAGCTACCCTCAGGGCTCTAGCTCCTACAATGAGCAGTTCTTC. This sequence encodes CASYPQGSSSYNEQFF.

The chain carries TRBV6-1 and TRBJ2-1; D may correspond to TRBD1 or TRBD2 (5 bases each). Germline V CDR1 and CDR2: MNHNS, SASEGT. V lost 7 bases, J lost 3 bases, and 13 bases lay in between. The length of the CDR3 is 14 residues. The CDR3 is CASTVPGLYNEQFF. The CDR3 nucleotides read TGTGCCAGCACGGTACCGGGGCTCTACAATGAGCAGTTCTTC.